This TCR beta chain appears in the sequencing data of a study of T cell responses to AZD1222 COVID-19 vaccine. Points from the study as a whole: Only after the peak T cell response were repertoires sampled.

The CDR3 spans 14 residues. The germline CDR1 and CDR2 sequences are SQVTM and ANQGSEA. V was pared by 4 bases and J by 0 bases, with 10 bases between. Sequencing used immunoSEQ multiplex PCR; TCRdb keeps in-frame clones, though not all of them. The sample carries roughly 150,000 clones, roughly 89% recorded once. Points on this clone: Its antigen is not known.

This receptor was identified in an adult in good health. The V and J genes are TRBV29-1 and TRBJ2-1; possibly TRBD1 or TRBD2 for D (5 bases each). The source was peripheral blood, collected on day 0 of AZD1222 vaccination. This CDR3 is CSVVRGRSYNEQFF. The CDR3 DNA reads TGCAGCGTTGTGAGGGGACGCTCCTACAATGAGCAGTTCTTC.